These T cell receptor beta chains were read from a single sample in a study of blood T cells in healthy people across ages. TCRdb reprocessed the 5' RACE reads via MiXCR and lists one record per CDR3 protein. The sample records 1.5 million to 2 million distinct CDR3 sequences, just under 50% being singletons. Material: blood. The receptors originated from a woman aged 40 to 49 in good health. The CDR3 runs from the conserved cysteine through the conserved F or W. The D gene is left open where the match is weak. Clone size is stated in some rows and not others, as once, few, many or a class when expanded.

D gene: NA
J gene: TRBJ1-1
V gene: TRBV20-1
clone size: NA
CDR3 protein: CSASPRGSEAFF
CDR3 DNA: TGCAGTGCTAGTCCCAGGGGAAGTGAAGCTTTCTTT

D gene: NA
J gene: TRBJ2-5
V gene: TRBV20-1
clone size: NA
CDR3 protein: CSAYSDSQETQYF
CDR3 DNA: TGCAGTGCTTACTCGGACAGTCAAGAGACCCAGTACTTC

D gene: TRBD1
J gene: TRBJ2-2
V gene: TRBV6-2/TRBV6-3
clone size: few
CDR3 protein: CASSGQGAVFSWTGELFF
CDR3 DNA: TGTGCCAGCAGCGGACAGGGGGCTGTCTTTTCCTGGACCGGGGAGCTGTTTTTT

D gene: TRBD1
J gene: TRBJ2-3
V gene: TRBV7-2
clone size: NA
CDR3 protein: CASRDTGADTQYF
CDR3 DNA: TGTGCCAGCAGGGATACAGGGGCAGATACGCAGTATTTT

D gene: TRBD1
J gene: TRBJ2-1
V gene: TRBV5-1
clone size: NA
CDR3 protein: CASSLRTGGSDEQFF
CDR3 DNA: TGCGCCAGCAGCTTGAGGACAGGGGGCTCAGATGAGCAGTTCTTC

D gene: NA
J gene: TRBJ1-1
V gene: TRBV10-3
clone size: NA
CDR3 protein: CAISESNLAGGGTEAFF
CDR3 DNA: TGTGCCATCAGTGAGTCGAATCTAGCGGGAGGTGGGACTGAAGCTTTCTTT

D gene: TRBD1
J gene: TRBJ2-7
V gene: TRBV11-2
clone size: NA
CDR3 protein: CASSLLTGWDSEQYF
CDR3 DNA: TGTGCCAGCAGCTTACTGACAGGGTGGGACAGCGAGCAGTACTTC

D gene: NA
J gene: TRBJ1-2
V gene: TRBV12-3/TRBV12-4
clone size: NA
CDR3 protein: CASSLSGSNNDGYTF
CDR3 DNA: TGTGCCAGCAGTTTATCCGGCAGTAATAACGATGGCTACACCTTC

D gene: TRBD1
J gene: TRBJ1-4
V gene: TRBV6-2/TRBV6-3
clone size: NA
CDR3 protein: CASSHLDRMGKLFF
CDR3 DNA: TGTGCCAGCAGCCACCTGGACAGGATGGGAAAACTGTTTTTT

D gene: NA
J gene: TRBJ1-2
V gene: TRBV28
clone size: few
CDR3 protein: CASRPPGSGYTF
CDR3 DNA: TGTGCCAGCAGGCCACCAGGGTCCGGCTACACCTTC

D gene: NA
J gene: TRBJ1-2
V gene: TRBV7-9
clone size: few
CDR3 protein: CASDTGARDTYGYTF
CDR3 DNA: TGTGCCAGCGATACCGGGGCTAGGGACACTTATGGCTACACCTTC

D gene: NA
J gene: TRBJ2-1
V gene: TRBV6-6
clone size: NA
CDR3 protein: CALRGMYNEQFF
CDR3 DNA: TGTGCCTTGCGGGGCATGTACAATGAGCAGTTCTTC

D gene: NA
J gene: TRBJ2-3
V gene: TRBV29-1
clone size: NA
CDR3 protein: CSVVPYLSTDTQYF
CDR3 DNA: TGCAGCGTTGTCCCATACCTTAGCACAGATACGCAGTATTTT

D gene: TRBD2
J gene: TRBJ2-2
V gene: TRBV4-3
clone size: NA
CDR3 protein: CASSPSGGAIGELFF
CDR3 DNA: TGCGCCAGCAGCCCTAGCGGGGGGGCGATCGGGGAGCTGTTTTTT

D gene: TRBD1
J gene: TRBJ2-5
V gene: TRBV20-1
clone size: NA
CDR3 protein: CSARDLRQGHYGQYF
CDR3 DNA: TGCAGTGCTAGAGATCTCCGACAGGGCCACTACGGGCAGTACTTC

D gene: TRBD1
J gene: TRBJ2-7
V gene: TRBV5-5
clone size: few
CDR3 protein: CASSFFGQGYEQYF
CDR3 DNA: TGTGCCAGCAGCTTTTTCGGACAGGGTTACGAGCAGTACTTC

D gene: NA
J gene: TRBJ2-5
V gene: TRBV6-2/TRBV6-3
clone size: NA
CDR3 protein: CARRVETQYF
CDR3 DNA: TGTGCCAGAAGAGTAGAGACCCAGTACTTC

D gene: TRBD2
J gene: TRBJ2-7
V gene: TRBV20-1
clone size: NA
CDR3 protein: CSARDVRVGEGQYF
CDR3 DNA: TGCAGTGCTAGAGATGTTCGGGTGGGGGAGGGCCAGTACTTC

D gene: NA
J gene: TRBJ2-3
V gene: TRBV7-2
clone size: many
CDR3 protein: CASSLGFTDTQYF
CDR3 DNA: TGTGCCAGCAGCTTAGGATTTACTGATACGCAGTATTTT

D gene: NA
J gene: TRBJ2-5
V gene: TRBV10-2
clone size: NA
CDR3 protein: CASSAPGVQETQYF
CDR3 DNA: TGCGCCAGCAGTGCCCCGGGGGTCCAGGAGACCCAGTACTTC

D gene: NA
J gene: TRBJ2-3
V gene: TRBV7-9
clone size: NA
CDR3 protein: CASSLEANPSTDTQYF
CDR3 DNA: TGTGCCAGCAGCTTAGAGGCAAATCCTAGCACAGATACGCAGTATTTT

D gene: NA
J gene: TRBJ2-1
V gene: TRBV5-1
clone size: NA
CDR3 protein: CASSSTPEAYNEQFF
CDR3 DNA: TGCGCCAGCAGCTCCACCCCGGAGGCCTACAATGAGCAGTTCTTC

D gene: TRBD2
J gene: TRBJ2-3
V gene: TRBV14
clone size: NA
CDR3 protein: CASSHALRGLRTDTQYF
CDR3 DNA: TGTGCCAGCAGCCACGCACTGCGGGGGTTGAGGACAGATACGCAGTATTTT

D gene: TRBD1
J gene: TRBJ1-2
V gene: TRBV20-1
clone size: NA
CDR3 protein: CSASHRGRGLYGYTF
CDR3 DNA: TGCAGTGCTAGTCACAGGGGGCGCGGTCTTTATGGCTACACCTTC

D gene: NA
J gene: TRBJ2-5
V gene: TRBV4-3
clone size: NA
CDR3 protein: CASSQDLIQGTQYF
CDR3 DNA: TGCGCCAGCAGCCAAGATCTTATACAAGGGACCCAGTACTTC

D gene: TRBD1
J gene: TRBJ1-2
V gene: TRBV20-1
clone size: NA
CDR3 protein: CSASRDRVNYGYTF
CDR3 DNA: TGCAGTGCTAGCCGAGACAGGGTTAACTATGGCTACACCTTC

D gene: NA
J gene: TRBJ2-6
V gene: TRBV5-1
clone size: few
CDR3 protein: CASSSRMTVASGANVLTF
CDR3 DNA: TGCGCCAGCAGCTCGAGGATGACCGTCGCCTCTGGGGCCAACGTCCTGACTTTC